The present entry profiles one T cell receptor beta chain with its context. These data are taken from a study of blood T cell repertoires in COVID-19. Assay used: immunoSEQ multiplex PCR; TCRdb lists only in-frame clones, some missing. Here the sample spans some 140,000 clones, about 86% being singletons. Input material: PBMCs or T cells enriched from blood (not recorded which). The receptor was isolated from a man aged 35-49 years with acute COVID-19.

This CDR3 reads CASSIARASGDGYTF. DNA for the CDR3: TGTGCCAGTAGTATTGCGAGGGCCTCGGGTGATGGCTACACCTTC. The V gene is TRBV19, the J gene TRBJ1-2; D gene uncertain. The CDR3 has 15 residues. V was trimmed by 3 bases and J by 6 bases, leaving 17 bases between them. Per the germline V gene, CDR1 is LNHDA and CDR2 is SQIVND (reference sequence).